This is a list of T cell receptor beta chains from one sample in a study of PD-1 blockade in classical Hodgkin lymphoma. TCRdb's copy holds only in-frame clones and misses some; the assay was immunoSEQ multiplex PCR. The sample gives more than 140,000 clones, under 85% of which show up once; 9.2% is in the top ten. The material was peripheral blood mononuclear cells (PBMCs), obtained before the second cycle of nivolumab. Receptors were obtained from a human donor with classical Hodgkin lymphoma. Both conserved end residues are part of each CDR3. Fields, in order: D gene, V gene, clone size, J gene, CDR3 DNA, CDR3 protein. The D gene is left open where the match is weak. Expanded clones get a size class; other rows say once, few or many, or leave the size out.

d_gene: TRBD2
v_gene: TRBV7-3
abundance: .
j_gene: TRBJ2-2
CDR3nt: TGTGCCAGCAGCCCTAAGGGACTAGCGAACACCGGGGAGCTGTTTTTT
CDR3aa: CASSPKGLANTGELFF

d_gene: TRBD1
v_gene: TRBV18
abundance: .
j_gene: TRBJ1-1
CDR3nt: TGTGCCAGCTCACCACAGGGGGCGCTGGACACTGAAGCTTTCTTT
CDR3aa: CASSPQGALDTEAFF

d_gene: .
v_gene: TRBV6-5
abundance: .
j_gene: TRBJ1-1
CDR3nt: TGTGCCAGCAGTTACTCGAATGGGGGGACTGAAGCTTTCTTT
CDR3aa: CASSYSNGGTEAFF

d_gene: .
v_gene: TRBV5-6
abundance: .
j_gene: TRBJ1-5
CDR3nt: TGTGCCAGCAGCTCGGGTCGGGGGGGTCAGCCCCAGCATTTT
CDR3aa: CASSSGRGGQPQHF

d_gene: .
v_gene: TRBV6-6
abundance: .
j_gene: TRBJ1-1
CDR3nt: TGTGCCAGCAGTAAACGGTCCCTGAACACTGAAGCTTTCTTT
CDR3aa: CASSKRSLNTEAFF

d_gene: .
v_gene: TRBV18
abundance: .
j_gene: TRBJ1-1
CDR3nt: TGTGCCAGCTCACTACGGACGAACACTGAAGCTTTCTTT
CDR3aa: CASSLRTNTEAFF

d_gene: .
v_gene: TRBV20-1
abundance: .
j_gene: TRBJ1-2
CDR3nt: TGCAGTGCTAGTGACTATGGCTACACCTTC
CDR3aa: CSASDYGYTF

d_gene: .
v_gene: TRBV28
abundance: .
j_gene: TRBJ2-5
CDR3nt: TGTGCCAGCAGCCAGACTAGACTAGAGACCCAGTACTTC
CDR3aa: CASSQTRLETQYF

d_gene: .
v_gene: TRBV5-1
abundance: medium-sized
j_gene: TRBJ1-2
CDR3nt: TGCGCCAGCAGCTTGGTTCCAGGGTGGGATGGCTACACCTTC
CDR3aa: CASSLVPGWDGYTF

d_gene: TRBD1
v_gene: TRBV5-4
abundance: .
j_gene: TRBJ2-7
CDR3nt: TGTGCCAGCAGCGCAGGGGGAACCTACTACGAGCAGTACTTC
CDR3aa: CASSAGGTYYEQYF

d_gene: TRBD1
v_gene: TRBV18
abundance: few
j_gene: TRBJ2-7
CDR3nt: TGTGCCAGCTCACCATCCGGGACAGGGAACGAGCAGTACTTC
CDR3aa: CASSPSGTGNEQYF

d_gene: .
v_gene: TRBV19
abundance: .
j_gene: TRBJ1-2
CDR3nt: TGTGCCAGTTCCATCCTCCGGGGCGAGGAAGGCTACACCTTC
CDR3aa: CASSILRGEEGYTF

d_gene: .
v_gene: TRBV4-2
abundance: many
j_gene: TRBJ1-2
CDR3nt: TGTGCCAGCAGCCAAGAAACTTCAGGCTACACCTTC
CDR3aa: CASSQETSGYTF

d_gene: TRBD2
v_gene: TRBV5-6
abundance: .
j_gene: TRBJ2-1
CDR3nt: TGTGCCAGCAGCTTGGTAGTCACTAGCGGGAAACTCAATGAGCAGTTCTTC
CDR3aa: CASSLVVTSGKLNEQFF

d_gene: TRBD2
v_gene: TRBV9
abundance: .
j_gene: TRBJ2-3
CDR3nt: TGTGCCAGCAGCGTAGGGCTAGCGGGGGCAGATACGCAGTATTTT
CDR3aa: CASSVGLAGADTQYF

d_gene: .
v_gene: TRBV10-3
abundance: .
j_gene: TRBJ1-3
CDR3nt: TGTGCCATCAGTGAGTCGAGGGTCTCTGGAAACACCATATATTTT
CDR3aa: CAISESRVSGNTIYF

d_gene: TRBD1
v_gene: TRBV5-1
abundance: few
j_gene: TRBJ2-2
CDR3nt: TGCGCCAGCACTTCAGGGGGTAACACCGGGGAGCTGTTTTTT
CDR3aa: CASTSGGNTGELFF

d_gene: .
v_gene: TRBV2
abundance: .
j_gene: TRBJ2-1
CDR3nt: TGTGCCAGCGTCAGCGACGTGGGGAATGAGCAGTTCTTC
CDR3aa: CASVSDVGNEQFF

d_gene: TRBD2
v_gene: TRBV9
abundance: few
j_gene: TRBJ2-3
CDR3nt: TGTGCCAGCAGCCGGGCTAGCGGGGCCCCTTGGAGCACAGATACGCAGTATTTT
CDR3aa: CASSRASGAPWSTDTQYF

d_gene: .
v_gene: TRBV19
abundance: .
j_gene: TRBJ2-7
CDR3nt: TGTGCCAGTAGTCGAGGTGGGGCTGGCTTCGAGCAGTACTTC
CDR3aa: CASSRGGAGFEQYF

d_gene: .
v_gene: TRBV7-9
abundance: few
j_gene: TRBJ2-3
CDR3nt: TGTGCCAGCAGCTTAGGTTCGGAACCCACAGATACGCAGTATTTT
CDR3aa: CASSLGSEPTDTQYF

d_gene: TRBD2
v_gene: TRBV29-1
abundance: .
j_gene: TRBJ2-1
CDR3nt: TGCAGCGCCGGACTAGCGGGAGCCCATGAGCAGTTCTTC
CDR3aa: CSAGLAGAHEQFF

d_gene: .
v_gene: TRBV6-1
abundance: few
j_gene: TRBJ2-7
CDR3nt: TGTGCCAGCAGTTATACAGCTATGTCCTACGAGCAGTACTTC
CDR3aa: CASSYTAMSYEQYF

d_gene: .
v_gene: TRBV9
abundance: .
j_gene: TRBJ2-7
CDR3nt: TGTGCCAGCAGCGTAGAGGGCAGCCCGCTCTACGAGCAGTACTTC
CDR3aa: CASSVEGSPLYEQYF

d_gene: .
v_gene: TRBV28
abundance: .
j_gene: TRBJ2-1
CDR3nt: TGTGCCAGCAGTTTAAGGGACAATGAGCAGTTCTTC
CDR3aa: CASSLRDNEQFF

d_gene: .
v_gene: TRBV7-2
abundance: .
j_gene: TRBJ1-3
CDR3nt: TGTGCCAGCAGCTTAGCCCCATACTCTGGAAACACCATATATTTT
CDR3aa: CASSLAPYSGNTIYF

d_gene: .
v_gene: TRBV5-1
abundance: few
j_gene: TRBJ2-2
CDR3nt: TGCGCCAGCAGCTTATGGGGGACCGGGGAGCTGTTTTTT
CDR3aa: CASSLWGTGELFF

d_gene: TRBD2
v_gene: TRBV30
abundance: .
j_gene: TRBJ2-4
CDR3nt: TGTGCCTGGAGTGTGACTAGCGGGAGCCGACAGTTC
CDR3aa: CAWSVTSGSRQF

d_gene: .
v_gene: TRBV13
abundance: .
j_gene: TRBJ2-7
CDR3nt: TGTGCCAGCAGCGCCCGACTAGTCTACGAGCAGTACTTC
CDR3aa: CASSARLVYEQYF

d_gene: TRBD1
v_gene: TRBV19
abundance: .
j_gene: TRBJ1-1
CDR3nt: TGTGCCAGTAGTATCCGACAGGGGTGGGCTTTCTTT
CDR3aa: CASSIRQGWAFF

d_gene: .
v_gene: TRBV28
abundance: .
j_gene: TRBJ1-2
CDR3nt: TGTGCCAGCAGCCCCACGGACTCCTATGGCTACACCTTC
CDR3aa: CASSPTDSYGYTF

d_gene: .
v_gene: TRBV27
abundance: .
j_gene: TRBJ2-6
CDR3nt: TGTGCCAGCAGTTTCTCTCGTGGGGCCAACGTCCTGACTTTC
CDR3aa: CASSFSRGANVLTF

d_gene: TRBD1
v_gene: TRBV5-1
abundance: .
j_gene: TRBJ2-2
CDR3nt: TGCGCCAGCAGCCCCAGGAGACAGGGACCGAACACCGGGGAGCTGTTTTTT
CDR3aa: CASSPRRQGPNTGELFF

d_gene: .
v_gene: TRBV7-9
abundance: many
j_gene: TRBJ1-5
CDR3nt: TGTGCCAGCAGCCTCGAGAATCAGCCCCAGCATTTT
CDR3aa: CASSLENQPQHF

d_gene: .
v_gene: TRBV5-4
abundance: .
j_gene: TRBJ1-1
CDR3nt: TGTGCCAGCAGCTTGGCCATCGGAAATGAAGCTTTCTTT
CDR3aa: CASSLAIGNEAFF

d_gene: .
v_gene: TRBV18
abundance: few
j_gene: TRBJ1-1
CDR3nt: TGTGCCAGCTCACCACCGAGCCGAGAAGCTTTCTTT
CDR3aa: CASSPPSREAFF

d_gene: .
v_gene: TRBV9
abundance: .
j_gene: TRBJ2-2
CDR3nt: TGTGCCAGCAGCCCGCCCCAGGGGAAGAGCGGGGAGCTGTTTTTT
CDR3aa: CASSPPQGKSGELFF

d_gene: .
v_gene: TRBV19
abundance: .
j_gene: TRBJ1-5
CDR3nt: TGTGCCAGTAGTTTACCGGGACCAAGAGGAGTTTATAGCAATCAGCCCCAGCATTTT
CDR3aa: CASSLPGPRGVYSNQPQHF

d_gene: TRBD1
v_gene: TRBV5-6
abundance: .
j_gene: TRBJ2-7
CDR3nt: TGTGCCAGCGGGACAGGGAACCACGAGCAGTACTTC
CDR3aa: CASGTGNHEQYF

d_gene: .
v_gene: TRBV9
abundance: .
j_gene: TRBJ2-2
CDR3nt: TGTGCCAGCAGCAGGGGGGAATCGTCCGGGGAGCTGTTTTTT
CDR3aa: CASSRGESSGELFF

d_gene: .
v_gene: TRBV13
abundance: .
j_gene: TRBJ1-2
CDR3nt: TGTGCCAGCAGCTTAAGGGGGAACTATGGCTACACCTTC
CDR3aa: CASSLRGNYGYTF

d_gene: .
v_gene: TRBV30
abundance: medium-sized
j_gene: TRBJ1-2
CDR3nt: TGTGCCTGGAGTCCCCTGACAGGACCCTATGGCTACACCTTC
CDR3aa: CAWSPLTGPYGYTF

d_gene: TRBD1
v_gene: TRBV5-4
abundance: .
j_gene: TRBJ2-7
CDR3nt: TGTGCCAGCAGCTCGGACAGGGGCCACGAGCAGTACTTC
CDR3aa: CASSSDRGHEQYF

d_gene: TRBD2
v_gene: TRBV5-4
abundance: .
j_gene: TRBJ2-1
CDR3nt: TGTGCCAGCAGGGGGCCGGGACTAGCCCATGAGCAGTTCTTC
CDR3aa: CASRGPGLAHEQFF

d_gene: .
v_gene: TRBV28
abundance: .
j_gene: TRBJ2-7
CDR3nt: TGTGCCAGCAGTCTCCCGGGACCCACTACCTACGAGCAGTACTTC
CDR3aa: CASSLPGPTTYEQYF

d_gene: TRBD2
v_gene: TRBV27
abundance: .
j_gene: TRBJ2-7
CDR3nt: TGTGCCAGCAGTTTCAGTTTAGCGGGAGTCCCCTACGAGCAGTACTTC
CDR3aa: CASSFSLAGVPYEQYF

d_gene: TRBD1
v_gene: TRBV6-5
abundance: .
j_gene: TRBJ1-1
CDR3nt: TGTGCCAGCAGTGCCGGACAGGGGATCACTGAAGCTTTCTTT
CDR3aa: CASSAGQGITEAFF

d_gene: TRBD1
v_gene: TRBV5-4
abundance: .
j_gene: TRBJ2-4
CDR3nt: TGTGCCAGCAGCTTGGGATCGTACAGGGGCCGGATTCAGTACTTC
CDR3aa: CASSLGSYRGRIQYF

d_gene: TRBD1
v_gene: TRBV5-6
abundance: once
j_gene: TRBJ2-1
CDR3nt: TGTGCCAGCAGCACAGAGGACAGGGCCTTTTACAATGAGCAGTTCTTC
CDR3aa: CASSTEDRAFYNEQFF

d_gene: .
v_gene: TRBV18
abundance: few
j_gene: TRBJ1-1
CDR3nt: TGTGCCAGCTCACCCGACAGGACGGGCGCTTTCTTT
CDR3aa: CASSPDRTGAFF

d_gene: .
v_gene: TRBV5-1
abundance: .
j_gene: TRBJ1-1
CDR3nt: TGCGCCAGCAGGATCCTTTGGAACACTGAAGCTTTCTTT
CDR3aa: CASRILWNTEAFF

d_gene: TRBD2
v_gene: TRBV19
abundance: .
j_gene: TRBJ2-1
CDR3nt: TGTGCCAGTACTTTAAGCGGGAGGAAGAATGAGCAGTTCTTC
CDR3aa: CASTLSGRKNEQFF

d_gene: TRBD2
v_gene: TRBV7-2
abundance: .
j_gene: TRBJ2-7
CDR3nt: TGTGCCAGCACCCCCCGACTAGCATCCTACGAGCAGTACTTC
CDR3aa: CASTPRLASYEQYF

d_gene: TRBD2
v_gene: TRBV16
abundance: .
j_gene: TRBJ2-7
CDR3nt: TGTGCCAGCAGCCAATCGAGCCAGGGAGCGGGGGAGCAGTACTTC
CDR3aa: CASSQSSQGAGEQYF

d_gene: .
v_gene: TRBV7-3
abundance: once
j_gene: TRBJ1-2
CDR3nt: TGTGCCAGCAGCCATACAGGGAGGGGAGGCGGCTACACCTTC
CDR3aa: CASSHTGRGGGYTF